The 2 T cell receptor beta chains given below trace back to one sample, sequenced in a study of blood T cells in healthy people across ages. The use of a sample-barcoded 5' primer and a J-beta primer mix characterized a second PCR of about 6 to 11 cycles. A single record per CDR3 protein comes from TCRdb applying MiXCR to the 5' RACE reads. The table shows over 700,000 distinct CDR3 sequences, with roughly 25% occurring only once. Another study also made use of these data, one on T cells of mothers and their children.

Sequenced material: blood. The receptors stem from a boy aged 10-17 years in good health.

Ten or more counts support this clonotype. The chain links TRBV12-3 or TRBV12-4 to TRBJ2-5, with D uncertain. The J call could be wrong; TRBJ2-1 is a better fit for the DNA end. The CDR3 loop spans 12 amino acids. The CDR3 bases are TGTGCCAGCAGCCTTGTCGTCCATGAGCAGTTCTTC. Its protein is CASSLVVHEQFF.

This clonotype was recorded a few times. At one end the junction does not follow the germline gene, possibly because of a read error. The genes are TRBV9 and TRBJ1-2; D call uncertain. Germline CDR1 is SGDLS and CDR2 is YYNGEE. The CDR3 runs 13 residues. In DNA form, the CDR3 reads TGTGCCTGCAGCCCAGAGGAAACCTATGGCTACACCTTC. Translation gives CACSPEETYGYTF.